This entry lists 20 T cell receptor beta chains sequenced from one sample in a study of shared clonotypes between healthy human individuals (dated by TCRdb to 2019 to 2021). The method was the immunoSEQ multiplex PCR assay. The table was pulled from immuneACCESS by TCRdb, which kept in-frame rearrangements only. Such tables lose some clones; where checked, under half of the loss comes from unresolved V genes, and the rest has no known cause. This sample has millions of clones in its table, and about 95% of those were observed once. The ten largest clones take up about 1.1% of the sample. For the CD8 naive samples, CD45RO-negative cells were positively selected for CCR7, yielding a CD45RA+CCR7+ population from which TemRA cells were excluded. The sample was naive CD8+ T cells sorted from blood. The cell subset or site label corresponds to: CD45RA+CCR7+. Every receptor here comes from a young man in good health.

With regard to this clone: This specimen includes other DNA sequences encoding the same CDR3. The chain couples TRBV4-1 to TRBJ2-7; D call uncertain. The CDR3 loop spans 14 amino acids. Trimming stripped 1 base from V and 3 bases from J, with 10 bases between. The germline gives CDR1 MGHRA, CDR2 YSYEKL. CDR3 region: CASSQVGSLYEQYF. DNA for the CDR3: TGCGCCAGCAGCCAAGTGGGCTCACTCTACGAGCAGTACTTC.

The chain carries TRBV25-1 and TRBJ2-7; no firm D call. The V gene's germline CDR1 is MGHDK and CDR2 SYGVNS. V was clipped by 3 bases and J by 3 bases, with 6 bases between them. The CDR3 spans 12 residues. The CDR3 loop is CASSDLGYEQYF. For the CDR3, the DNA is TGTGCCAGCAGTGACCTGGGCTACGAGCAGTACTTC.

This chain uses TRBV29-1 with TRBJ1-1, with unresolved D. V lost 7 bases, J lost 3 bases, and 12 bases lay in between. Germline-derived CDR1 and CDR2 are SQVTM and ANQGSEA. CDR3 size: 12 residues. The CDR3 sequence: CSGSGVDTEAFF. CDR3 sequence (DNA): TGCAGCGGTTCCGGGGTTGACACTGAAGCTTTCTTT. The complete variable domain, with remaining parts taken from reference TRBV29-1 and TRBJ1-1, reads SAVISQKPSRDICQRGTSLTIQCQVDSQVTMMFWYRQQPGQSLTLIATANQGSEATYESGFVIDKFPISRPNLTFSTLTVSNMSPEDSSIYLCSGSGVDTEAFFGQGTRLTVV.

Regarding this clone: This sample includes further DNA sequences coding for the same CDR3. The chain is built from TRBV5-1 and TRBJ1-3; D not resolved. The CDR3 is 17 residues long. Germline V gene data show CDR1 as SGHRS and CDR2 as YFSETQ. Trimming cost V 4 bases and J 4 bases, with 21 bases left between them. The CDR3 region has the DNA TGCGCCAGCAGCCCCCAACCTGCAGCAACGCTGGGAAACACCATATATTTT. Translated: CASSPQPAATLGNTIYF. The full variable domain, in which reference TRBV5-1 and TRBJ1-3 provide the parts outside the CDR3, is KAGVTQTPRYLIKTRGQQVTLSCSPISGHRSVSWYQQTPGQGLQFLFEYFSETQRNKGNFPGRFSGRQFSNSRSEMNVSTLELGDSALYLCASSPQPAATLGNTIYFGEGSWLTVV.

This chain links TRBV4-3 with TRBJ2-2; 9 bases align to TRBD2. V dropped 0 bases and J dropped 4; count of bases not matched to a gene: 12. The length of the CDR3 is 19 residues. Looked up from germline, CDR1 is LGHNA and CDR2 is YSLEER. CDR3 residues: CASSQDPLAGSSGTGELFF. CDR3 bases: TGCGCCAGCAGCCAAGATCCCCTAGCGGGATCGTCCGGCACCGGGGAGCTGTTTTTT.

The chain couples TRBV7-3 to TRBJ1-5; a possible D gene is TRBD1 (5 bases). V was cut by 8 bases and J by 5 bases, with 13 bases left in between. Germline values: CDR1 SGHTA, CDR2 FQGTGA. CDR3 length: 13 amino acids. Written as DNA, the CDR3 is TGTGCCAGCCAAACGGGGCGGCATCAGCCCCAGCATTTT. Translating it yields CASQTGRHQPQHF. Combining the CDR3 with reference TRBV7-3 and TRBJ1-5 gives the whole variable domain GAGVSQTPSNKVTEKGKYVELRCDPISGHTALYWYRQSLGQGPEFLIYFQGTGAADDSGLPNDRFFAVRPEGSVSTLKIQRTERGDSAVYLCASQTGRHQPQHFGDGTRLSIL.

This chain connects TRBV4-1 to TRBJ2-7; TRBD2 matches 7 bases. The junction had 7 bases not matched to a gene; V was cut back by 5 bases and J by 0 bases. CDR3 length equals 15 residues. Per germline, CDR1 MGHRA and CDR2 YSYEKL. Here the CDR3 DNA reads TGCGCCAGCAGCGCTACTAGCGAGAGCTCCTACGAGCAGTACTTC. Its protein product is CASSATSESSYEQYF.

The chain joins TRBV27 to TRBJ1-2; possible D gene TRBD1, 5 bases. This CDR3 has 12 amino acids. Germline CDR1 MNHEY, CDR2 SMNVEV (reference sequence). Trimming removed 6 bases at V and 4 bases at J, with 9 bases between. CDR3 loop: CASRTQGYGYTF. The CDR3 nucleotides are TGTGCCAGCAGGACTCAGGGCTATGGCTACACCTTC.

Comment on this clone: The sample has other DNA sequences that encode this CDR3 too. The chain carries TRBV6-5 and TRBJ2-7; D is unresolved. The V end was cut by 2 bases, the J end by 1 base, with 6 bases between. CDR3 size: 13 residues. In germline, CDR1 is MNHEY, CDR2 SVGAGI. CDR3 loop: CASSYAESYEQYF. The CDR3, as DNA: TGTGCCAGCAGTTACGCCGAATCCTACGAGCAGTACTTC.

The CDR3 DNA sequence: TGCGCCAGCAGCTTTACCCCGGGGGGACTCACAGATACGCAGTATTTT. Amino acid sequence: CASSFTPGGLTDTQYF. The gene calls are TRBV4-1 and TRBJ2-3; 7 bases are a match to TRBD2. Per the germline V gene, CDR1 is MGHRA and CDR2 is YSYEKL. CDR3 size: 16 residues. The ends lost 5 bases at V and 2 bases at J; junction bases unmatched: 10.

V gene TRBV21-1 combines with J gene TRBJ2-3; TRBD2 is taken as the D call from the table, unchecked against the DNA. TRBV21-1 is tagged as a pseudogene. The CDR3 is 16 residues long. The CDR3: CATMLGLGQRTDTQYF. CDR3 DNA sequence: TGTGCCACCATGTTGGGACTAGGACAAAGAACAGATACGCAGTATTTT.

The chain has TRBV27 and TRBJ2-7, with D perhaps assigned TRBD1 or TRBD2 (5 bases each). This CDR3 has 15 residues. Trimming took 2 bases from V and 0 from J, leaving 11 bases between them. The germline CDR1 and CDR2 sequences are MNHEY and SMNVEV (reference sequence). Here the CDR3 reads CASSLIWDGSYEQYF. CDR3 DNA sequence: TGTGCCAGCAGTTTAATCTGGGACGGCTCCTACGAGCAGTACTTC.

As DNA, the CDR3 is TGTGCCTGGAGTTTGGAGAACACCGGGGAGCTGTTTTTT. Protein product: CAWSLENTGELFF. The J gene is TRBJ2-2, the V gene TRBV30; D not certain. The germline V gene encodes CDR1 GTSNPN and CDR2 SVGIG (reference sequence). The CDR3 is 13 residues long. Trimming took off 2 bases at V and 1 base at J, with 5 bases between the two ends.

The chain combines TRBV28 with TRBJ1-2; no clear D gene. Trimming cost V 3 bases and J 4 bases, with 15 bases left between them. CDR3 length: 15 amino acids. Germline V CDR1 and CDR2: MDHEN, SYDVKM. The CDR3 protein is CASSLFSSSAYGYTF. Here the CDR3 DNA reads TGTGCCAGCAGTTTGTTTTCGTCATCCGCCTATGGCTACACCTTC.

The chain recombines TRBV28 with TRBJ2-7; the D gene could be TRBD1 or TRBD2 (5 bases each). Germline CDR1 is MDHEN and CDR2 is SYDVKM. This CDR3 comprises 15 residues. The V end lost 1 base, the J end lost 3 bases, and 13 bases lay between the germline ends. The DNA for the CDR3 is TGTGCCAGCAGTTTATATTCAGGGACCTTCTACGAGCAGTACTTC. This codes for CASSLYSGTFYEQYF.

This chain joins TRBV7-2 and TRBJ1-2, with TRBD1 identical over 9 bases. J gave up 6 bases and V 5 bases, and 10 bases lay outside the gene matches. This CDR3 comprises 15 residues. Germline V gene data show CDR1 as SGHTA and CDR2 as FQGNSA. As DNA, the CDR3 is TGTGCCAGCAGCGATTTACCCGGGACAGGGAATGGCTACACCTTC. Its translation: CASSDLPGTGNGYTF. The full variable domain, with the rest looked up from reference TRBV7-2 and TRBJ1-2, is GAGVSQSPSNKVTEKGKDVELRCDPISGHTALYWYRQSLGQGLEFLIYFQGNSAPDKSGLPSDRFSAERTGGSVSTLTIQRTQQEDSAVYLCASSDLPGTGNGYTFGSGTRLTVV.

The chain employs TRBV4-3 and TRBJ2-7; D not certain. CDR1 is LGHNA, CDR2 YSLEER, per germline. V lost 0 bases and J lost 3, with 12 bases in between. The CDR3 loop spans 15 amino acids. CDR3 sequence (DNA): TGCGCCAGCAGCCAAGATACCGGCGAGTACTACGAGCAGTACTTC. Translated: CASSQDTGEYYEQYF.

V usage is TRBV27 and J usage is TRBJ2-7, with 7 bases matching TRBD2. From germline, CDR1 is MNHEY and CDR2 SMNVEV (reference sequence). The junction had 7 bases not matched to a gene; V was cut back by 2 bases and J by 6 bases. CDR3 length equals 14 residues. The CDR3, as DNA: TGTGCCAGCAGTTTACTAGCGGAGACGAGCGAGCAGTACTTC. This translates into CASSLLAETSEQYF.

In DNA form, the CDR3 reads TGTGCCAGCAGCTTAGCGGGAACCTACTACGAGCAGTACTTC. Amino acids: CASSLAGTYYEQYF. The chain recombines TRBV6-6 with TRBJ2-7; 8 bases fit TRBD2. CDR1 is MNHNY and CDR2 is SVGAGI in the germline V gene (reference sequence). V was clipped by 6 bases and J by 3 bases; unmatched bases: 7. The CDR3 has 14 residues.

CDR3: CASSTAGHMNTEAFF. Here the CDR3 DNA reads TGTGCCAGCAGCACAGCGGGACACATGAACACTGAAGCTTTCTTT. The chain links TRBV7-9 to TRBJ1-1; D possibly corresponds to TRBD1 (6 bases). Germline loops: CDR1 SEHNR, CDR2 FQNEAQ (reference sequence). The CDR3 loop spans 15 amino acids. Trimming cost V 5 bases and J 0 bases, with 13 bases left between them.